This TCR beta chain was retrieved from a study of blood T cell repertoires in COVID-19 (dated by TCRdb to 2018 to 2020). A note on the overall study: Samples from collaborators originated in the United States, Italy and Spain and spanned both the acute and convalescent phases of COVID-19. The samples were drawn from two sources: the first 160 participants of the ongoing ImmuneRACE study, and 1,200 or so subjects contributed by 6 global collaborators. The material from the prospective study consisted of cDNA or gDNA derived from T cells, B-cell-depleted T cells, or PBMCs. The repertoires were released in a freely available public database meant as a resource for research on the immune response to SARS-CoV-2. Nearly every sample came with metadata listing a de-identified subject ID, COVID-19 status, age in years and sex. The dataset comprised deeply sampled blood TCRbeta repertoires from subjects exposed to, actively infected with, or recovered from COVID-19. HLA class I and class II types, where available, came from metadata supplied by the sample provider rather than from assay-based typing. Beyond this particular receptor, the publication reports: The quantity of clinical and demographic metadata differed by source and by participant and was supplied without curation.

TCRbeta CDR3 regions were amplified from genomic DNA by means of the immunoSEQ Assay, a bias-controlled multiplex PCR. Per the source publication's procedure: The number of nucleated cells in each sample was estimated from the amplification of reference gene primers within the assay. Sequence reads were collapsed and filtered to measure the absolute abundance of every unique TCRbeta CDR3 rearrangement. For each sample, productive Simpson clonality was calculated as the square root of Simpson's diversity index across productive rearrangements. Here the immuneACCESS table is served through TCRdb, limited to in-frame sequences with V and J called. Missing clones are a known gap in these copies; in checked studies unresolved V genes cover under half, and the rest lacks a known reason. The V and J calls and clone size are taken from that table; D and trimming were inferred from the DNA. For this sample there are approximately 390,000 clones; around 90% appear just once. In total, the top ten clones hold roughly 2% of the sample.

Participants in the prospective study were enrolled through a virtual design, were aged about 18 to 100 years, and lived in 24 United States geographic areas. Cohort assignment in the prospective study relied on participant-reported clinical history from a screening survey and a study questionnaire. Mobile phlebotomists in the prospective study collected whole blood, serum and a nasopharyngeal or oropharyngeal swab from every participant. Additional blood draws and questionnaires over a 2-month period could optionally be provided by prospective study participants. Blood samples from the prospective study were shipped frozen or at room temperature prior to DNA extraction. For this clone: Its antigen target is currently unknown. Base-call qualities are not available, and no considerably larger clone is one nucleotide away.

The sequence was collected from a middle-aged woman with acute COVID-19. Sample: PBMCs or T cells enriched from blood (not recorded which).

For the CDR3, the sequence is CASSLYGGQATDTQYF. The DNA reads TGTGCCAGCAGCTTGTATGGAGGGCAGGCCACAGATACGCAGTATTTT. The chain uses TRBV5-4 and TRBJ2-3; the D segment could be TRBD2, given 6 matching bases. From a lookup of the germline V gene (reference sequence), CDR1 and CDR2 are SGHNT and YYREEE. V and J are truncated by 1 base and 2 bases respectively, leaving an intervening sequence of 14 bases. From the cysteine through the phenylalanine, the CDR3 covers 16 amino acids. CDR3 DNA only is kept here, 48 bases in frame from base 1.